The 19 T cell receptor beta chains below were found in one sample sequenced in a study of blood T cell repertoires in COVID-19. The data were produced by immunoSEQ multiplex PCR, yet TCRdb's version contains in-frame clones alone and is incomplete. The table records some 330,000 clones, 92% of them present only once. The sample comprised PBMCs or T cells enriched from blood (not recorded which). Every receptor here comes from a woman aged 25 to 39 who had recovered from COVID-19.

The chain links TRBV9 to TRBJ2-2, with 11 bases lining up with TRBD2. Trimming removed 3 bases from V and 9 bases from J; junction bases left unmatched: 10. CDR1 and CDR2 (germline): SGDLS, YYNGEE. The CDR3 contains 16 residues. CDR3 region: CASSGVGTSGLRELFF. CDR3 bases: TGTGCCAGCAGCGGGGTCGGGACTAGCGGCTTGCGGGAGCTGTTTTTT.

The chain couples TRBV10-3 to TRBJ2-7; unclear D gene. V lost 3 bases, J lost 3 bases, and 6 bases lay in between. In germline, CDR1 is ENHRY, CDR2 SYGVKD. The CDR3 has 12 residues. CDR3 amino acids: CAISEANYEQYF. Here the CDR3 DNA reads TGTGCCATCAGTGAAGCAAACTACGAGCAGTACTTC.

The rearrangement joins TRBV2 to TRBJ1-2; D perhaps matches TRBD1 (6 bases). CDR1 is SNHLY and CDR2 is FYNNEI in the germline V gene. V was trimmed by 5 bases and J by 2 bases, leaving 9 bases between them. The CDR3 spans 13 residues. CDR3 nucleotides: TGTGCCAGCAGTCCGAGGGGGAACTATGGCTACACCTTC. Translating gives CASSPRGNYGYTF.

The CDR3 nucleotides read TGCGCCAGCAGGTCGACAGGGGGGAATTCACCCCTCCACTTT. It encodes CASRSTGGNSPLHF. The chain joins TRBV4-1 to TRBJ1-6, with 9 positions matching TRBD1. V was pared by 6 bases and J by 7 bases, with 4 bases of the junction left unmatched. The CDR3 loop spans 14 amino acids. CDR1 and CDR2 (germline): MGHRA, YSYEKL.

J is TRBJ2-1 and V is TRBV5-1; the match to TRBD2 covers 12 bases. Germline values: CDR1 SGHRS, CDR2 YFSETQ. Unmatched junction bases numbered 15, after V lost 4 bases and J lost 1 base. The CDR3 is 20 residues long. The CDR3, as DNA: TGCGCCAGCAGCCCCGCGGGGGGCTCGACTAGCGGGAGTTCCTACAATGAGCAGTTCTTC. Translated, it gives CASSPAGGSTSGSSYNEQFF. The variable domain in full, completed from reference TRBV5-1 and TRBJ2-1, reads KAGVTQTPRYLIKTRGQQVTLSCSPISGHRSVSWYQQTPGQGLQFLFEYFSETQRNKGNFPGRFSGRQFSNSRSEMNVSTLELGDSALYLCASSPAGGSTSGSSYNEQFFGPGTRLTVL.

The rearrangement joins TRBV5-1 to TRBJ2-1, with 8 bases fitting TRBD2. CDR3 length: 18 amino acids. Germline loops: CDR1 SGHRS, CDR2 YFSETQ. The J segment lost 12 bases and the V segment lost 1 base, leaving 21 bases of the junction unmatched. CDR3 sequence: CASSLMVVGLGDSSVQFF. The CDR3 coding sequence is TGCGCCAGCAGCTTGATGGTAGTGGGACTAGGGGACTCTTCTGTGCAGTTCTTC.

The V gene is TRBV4-1, the J gene TRBJ1-3, with a tentative D call TRBD1 (6 bases). This CDR3 comprises 19 residues. Per germline, CDR1 MGHRA and CDR2 YSYEKL. V lost 1 base and J lost 4, with 23 bases in between. The chain's CDR3 is CASSQATYEQGWKGNTIYF. The CDR3 coding sequence is TGCGCCAGCAGCCAAGCTACGTACGAACAGGGCTGGAAAGGAAACACCATATATTTT.

The rearrangement links TRBV7-9 to TRBJ2-3, with D possibly being TRBD1 (6 bases). The germline V gene has CDR1 SEHNR and CDR2 FQNEAQ (reference sequence). V was pared by 3 bases and J by 5 bases, with 15 bases between. The CDR3 length is 15 residues. This chain's CDR3 is CASSFNRVIVDTQYF. The CDR3 DNA is TGTGCCAGCAGCTTTAACAGGGTGATTGTAGATACGCAGTATTTT.

The V gene is TRBV3-1 (or the pseudogene TRBV3-2), the J gene TRBJ1-2, with unresolved D. The CDR3 length is 13 residues. V was clipped by 4 bases and J by 4 bases, with 10 bases between them. Germline V gene data show CDR1 as LGHDT and CDR2 as YNNKEL (reference sequence). CDR3 DNA: TGTGCCAGCAGCCTCCGAGGGCTCTATGGCTACACCTTC. Translated: CASSLRGLYGYTF.

The chain recombines TRBV28 with TRBJ1-1, with unresolved D. Trimming cost V 2 bases and J 6 bases, with 10 bases left between them. CDR3 length equals 13 residues. Germline assignment: CDR1 MDHEN and CDR2 SYDVKM. The CDR3 loop reads CASSLRGFSEAFF. The DNA for the CDR3 is TGTGCCAGCAGTTTAAGAGGGTTTTCTGAAGCTTTCTTT.

V usage is TRBV24-1 and J usage is TRBJ1-1; maybe TRBD1 (5 bases). Trimming shortened V by 4 bases and J by 7 bases, and 18 bases separated the two germline ends. Germline-derived CDR1 and CDR2 are KGHDR and SFDVKD. The CDR3 has 15 amino acids. CDR3 DNA sequence: TGTGCCACCAGTGACCCGACAGACGGAGGGAATGAAGCTTTCTTT. Protein product: CATSDPTDGGNEAFF.

The V and J genes are TRBV5-1 and TRBJ2-2; 7 bases are a match to TRBD2. J lost 4 bases, V lost 9 bases, and 9 bases had no gene match. This CDR3 is built from 14 residues. The V gene's germline CDR1 is SGHRS and CDR2 YFSETQ. As DNA, the CDR3 is TGCGCCATCCCAACGGGGGGACCCACCGGGGAGCTGTTTTTT. Residues: CAIPTGGPTGELFF. The entire variable domain, with the rest obtained from reference TRBV5-1 and TRBJ2-2, is as follows: KAGVTQTPRYLIKTRGQQVTLSCSPISGHRSVSWYQQTPGQGLQFLFEYFSETQRNKGNFPGRFSGRQFSNSRSEMNVSTLELGDSALYLCAIPTGGPTGELFFGEGSRLTVL.

The V and J genes are TRBV7-2 and TRBJ1-3; D may be TRBD1 (5 bases). V was pared by 1 base and J by 0 bases, with 7 bases between. The CDR3 extends over 15 amino acids. Germline V gene data show CDR1 as SGHTA and CDR2 as FQGNSA. The CDR3 DNA sequence: TGTGCCAGCAGCTTAGGACAGTTCTCTGGAAACACCATATATTTT. This sequence encodes CASSLGQFSGNTIYF.

V and J are TRBV5-1 and TRBJ2-7, with 12 bases fitting TRBD1. This CDR3 spans 13 amino acids. V was clipped by 5 bases and J by 9 bases; unmatched bases: 6. The germline gives CDR1 SGHRS, CDR2 YFSETQ. DNA for the CDR3: TGCGCCAGCAGACCGGGACAGGGGGCGCGGCAGTACTTC. It encodes CASRPGQGARQYF.

The genes are TRBV3-1 (or the pseudogene TRBV3-2) and TRBJ1-5; no definite D call. The CDR3 runs to 13 residues. The V and J ends lost 5 bases and 4 bases respectively, with 9 bases between them. Per the germline V gene, CDR1 is LGHDT and CDR2 is YNNKEL (reference sequence). The CDR3 loop reads CASSDQENQPQHF. In DNA, the CDR3 is TGTGCCAGCAGCGATCAGGAAAATCAGCCCCAGCATTTT.

This clone was counted a single time. The genes are TRBV7-2 and TRBJ2-5; tentatively, D is TRBD2 (6 bases). Germline V CDR1 and CDR2: SGHTA, FQGNSA. V was pared by 2 bases and J by 5 bases, with 18 bases between. This CDR3 contains 16 residues. CDR3 amino acids: CASSLTTGTGGETQYF. Written as DNA, the CDR3 is TGTGCCAGCAGCTTAACCACCGGGACTGGAGGGGAGACCCAGTACTTC. Full variable domain (outside the CDR3, taken from reference TRBV7-2 and TRBJ2-5): GAGVSQSPSNKVTEKGKDVELRCDPISGHTALYWYRQSLGQGLEFLIYFQGNSAPDKSGLPSDRFSAERTGGSVSTLTIQRTQQEDSAVYLCASSLTTGTGGETQYFGPGTRLLVL.

The J gene is TRBJ1-2, the V gene TRBV5-5; the match to TRBD1 covers 8 bases. V lost 1 base to trimming and J lost 2 bases; unmatched junction nucleotides: 7. The CDR3 is made up of 16 amino acids. Germline V lookup: CDR1 SGHKS, CDR2 YYEKEE (reference sequence). Written as DNA, the CDR3 is TGTGCCAGCAGCTTGTCACGTCGGACAGGGAACTATGGCTACACCTTC. Residues: CASSLSRRTGNYGYTF.

The rearrangement uses TRBV9 and TRBJ2-5, with a possible D match to TRBD2 (7 bases). Trimming removed 4 bases at V and 5 bases at J, with 18 bases between. The CDR3 loop spans 15 amino acids. In germline, CDR1 is SGDLS, CDR2 YYNGEE. CDR3 loop: CASSPPRGGIETQYF. CDR3 DNA: TGTGCCAGCAGCCCCCCGAGGGGGGGGATCGAGACCCAGTACTTC.

CDR3 sequence reads: CASSLERGTSSGANVLTF. The CDR3 coding sequence is TGCGCCAGCAGCTTGGAGAGGGGGACCTCCTCTGGGGCCAACGTCCTGACTTTC. J is TRBJ2-6 and V is TRBV5-1; D perhaps matches TRBD1 (6 bases). CDR1 and CDR2 (germline): SGHRS, YFSETQ. The CDR3 is 18 amino acids. The germline V and J ends were trimmed by 0 bases and 0 bases, with 13 bases remaining between them.